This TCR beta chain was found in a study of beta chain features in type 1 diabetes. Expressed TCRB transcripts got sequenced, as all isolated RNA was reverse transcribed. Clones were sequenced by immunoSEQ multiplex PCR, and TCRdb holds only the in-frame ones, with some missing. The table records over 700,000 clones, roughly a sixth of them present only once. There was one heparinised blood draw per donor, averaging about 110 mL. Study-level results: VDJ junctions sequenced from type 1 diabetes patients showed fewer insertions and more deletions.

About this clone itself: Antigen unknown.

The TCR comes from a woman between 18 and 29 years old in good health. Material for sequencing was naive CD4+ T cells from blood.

CDR3 DNA: TGTGCCAGCAGAAGGGAGGGTGGCTACACCTTC. Protein: CASRREGGYTF. V is TRBV2 and J is TRBJ1-2; D unclear. The CDR3 length is 11 residues. CDR1 SNHLY and CDR2 FYNNEI come from the germline V gene. Trimming removed 6 bases at V and 7 bases at J, with 9 bases between.